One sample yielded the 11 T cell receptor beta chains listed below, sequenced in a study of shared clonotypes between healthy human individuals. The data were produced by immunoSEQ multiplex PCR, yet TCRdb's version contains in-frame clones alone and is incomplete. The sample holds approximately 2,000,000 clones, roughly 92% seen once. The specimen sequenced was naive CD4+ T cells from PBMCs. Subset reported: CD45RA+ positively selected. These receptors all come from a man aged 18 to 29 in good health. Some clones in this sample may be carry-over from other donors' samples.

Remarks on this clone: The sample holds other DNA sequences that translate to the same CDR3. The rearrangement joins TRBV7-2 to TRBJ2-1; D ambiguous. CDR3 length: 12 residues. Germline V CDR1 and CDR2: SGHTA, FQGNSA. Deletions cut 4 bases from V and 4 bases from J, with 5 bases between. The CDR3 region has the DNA TGTGCCAGCAGCTACAGTTACAATGAGCAGTTCTTC. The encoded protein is CASSYSYNEQFF.

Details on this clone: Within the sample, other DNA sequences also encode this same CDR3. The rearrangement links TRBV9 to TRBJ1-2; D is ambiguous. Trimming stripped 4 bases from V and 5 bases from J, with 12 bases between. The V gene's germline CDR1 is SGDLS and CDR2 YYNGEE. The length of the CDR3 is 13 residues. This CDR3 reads CASSPGWDYGYTF. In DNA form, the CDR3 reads TGTGCCAGCAGCCCCGGCTGGGATTATGGCTACACCTTC. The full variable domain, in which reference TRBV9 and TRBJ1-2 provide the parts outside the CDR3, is DSGVTQTPKHLITATGQRVTLRCSPRSGDLSVYWYQQSLDQGLQFLIQYYNGEERAKGNILERFSAQQFPDLHSELNLSSLELGDSALYFCASSPGWDYGYTFGSGTRLTVV.

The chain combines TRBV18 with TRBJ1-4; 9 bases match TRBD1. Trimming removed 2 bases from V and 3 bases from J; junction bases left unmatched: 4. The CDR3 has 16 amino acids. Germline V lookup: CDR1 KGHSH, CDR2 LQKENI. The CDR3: CASSPGTGGPNEKLFF. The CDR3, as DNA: TGTGCCAGCTCACCAGGCACAGGGGGCCCTAATGAAAAACTGTTTTTT.

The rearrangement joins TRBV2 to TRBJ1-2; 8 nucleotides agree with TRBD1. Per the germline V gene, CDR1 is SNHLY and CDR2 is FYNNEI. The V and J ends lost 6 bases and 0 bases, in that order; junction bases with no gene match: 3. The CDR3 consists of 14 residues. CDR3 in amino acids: CASSADRANYGYTF. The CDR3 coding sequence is TGTGCCAGCAGCGCGGACAGGGCTAACTATGGCTACACCTTC.

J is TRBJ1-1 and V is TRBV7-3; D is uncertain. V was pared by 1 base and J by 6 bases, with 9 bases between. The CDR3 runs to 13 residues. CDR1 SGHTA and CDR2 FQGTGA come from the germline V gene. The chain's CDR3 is CASSLNSYAEAFF. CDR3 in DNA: TGTGCCAGCAGCTTAAATAGTTATGCTGAAGCTTTCTTT.

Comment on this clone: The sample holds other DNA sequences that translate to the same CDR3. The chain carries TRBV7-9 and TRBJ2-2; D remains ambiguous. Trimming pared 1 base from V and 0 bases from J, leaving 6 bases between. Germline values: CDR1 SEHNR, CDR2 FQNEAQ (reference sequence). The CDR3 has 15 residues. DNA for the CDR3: TGTGCCAGCAGCTTAGTTTCTGCGAACACCGGGGAGCTGTTTTTT. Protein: CASSLVSANTGELFF. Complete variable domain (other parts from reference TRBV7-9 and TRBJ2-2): DTGVSQNPRHKITKRGQNVTFRCDPISEHNRLYWYRQTLGQGPEFLTYFQNEAQLEKSRLLSDRFSAERPKGSFSTLEIQRTEQGDSAMYLCASSLVSANTGELFFGEGSRLTVL.

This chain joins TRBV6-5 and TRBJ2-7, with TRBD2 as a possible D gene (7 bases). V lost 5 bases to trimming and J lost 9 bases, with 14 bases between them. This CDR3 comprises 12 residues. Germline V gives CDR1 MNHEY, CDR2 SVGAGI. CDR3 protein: CASSTLRGGQYF. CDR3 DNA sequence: TGTGCCAGCAGTACCCTTAGGGGGGGGCAGTACTTC.

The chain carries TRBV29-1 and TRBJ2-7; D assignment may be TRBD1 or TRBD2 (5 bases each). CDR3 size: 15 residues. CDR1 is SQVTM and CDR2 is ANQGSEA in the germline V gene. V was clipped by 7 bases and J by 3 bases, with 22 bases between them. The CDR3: CSAAVGAGPVYEQYF. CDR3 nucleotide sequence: TGCAGCGCCGCGGTCGGGGCTGGTCCCGTCTACGAGCAGTACTTC.

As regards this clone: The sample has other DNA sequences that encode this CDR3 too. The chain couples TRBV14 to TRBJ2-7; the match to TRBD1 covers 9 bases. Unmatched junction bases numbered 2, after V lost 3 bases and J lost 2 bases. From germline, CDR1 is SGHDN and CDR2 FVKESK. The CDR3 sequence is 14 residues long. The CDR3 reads CASSQRQGAYEQYF. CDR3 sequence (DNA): TGTGCCAGCAGCCAGAGACAGGGGGCCTACGAGCAGTACTTC.

This CDR3 is CASSFLLAGSTDTQYF. CDR3 nucleotide sequence: TGTGCCAGCAGCTTTCTCCTAGCGGGATCCACAGATACGCAGTATTTT. The gene calls are TRBV5-4 and TRBJ2-3; TRBD2 matches at 9 bases. The V segment lost 2 bases and the J segment 2 bases; nucleotides outside the gene matches: 6. The CDR3 runs to 16 residues. Looked up from germline, CDR1 is SGHNT and CDR2 is YYREEE (reference sequence).

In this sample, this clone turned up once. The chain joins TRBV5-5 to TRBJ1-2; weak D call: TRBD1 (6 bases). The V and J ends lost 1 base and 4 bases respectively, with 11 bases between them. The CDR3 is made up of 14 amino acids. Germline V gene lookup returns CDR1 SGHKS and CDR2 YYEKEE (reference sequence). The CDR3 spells CASSLTGLSYGYTF. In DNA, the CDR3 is TGTGCCAGCAGCTTGACAGGGTTGAGCTATGGCTACACCTTC.